The entry below gives a single T cell receptor beta chain sequence along with its context. Data came from immunoSEQ multiplex PCR; TCRdb stores just in-frame clones and leaves some out. The profile covers tens of thousands of clones, with roughly 73% appearing a single time and approximately 40% taken by the ten largest. The source of the sample is a study of T cells in tumors after PD-1 blockade. Study summary: A subset received ongoing vismodegib 150 mg daily alongside anti-PD-1 therapy.

CDR1 and CDR2 (germline): SGHTA, FQGNSA. The CDR3 is 15 residues long. J gave up 1 base and V 1 base, and 3 bases lay outside the gene matches. This sample comprised PBMCs, obtained after anti-PD-1 treatment. This chain uses TRBV7-2 with TRBJ2-7; TRBD1 matches at 8 bases. This clonotype was sampled from a human donor with basal cell carcinoma. CDR3: CASSLDRGSSYEQYF. The CDR3 bases are TGTGCCAGCAGCTTAGACAGGGGGTCGTCCTACGAGCAGTACTTC.